The 7 T cell receptor beta chains below come from one sample, sequenced in a study of PD-1 blockade in classical Hodgkin lymphoma. Time point reported: cycle 4 day 1 (C4D1), after five to seven weeks of nivolumab. The patients all showed relapse after autologous stem cell transplantation, while their brentuximab vedotin exposure varied. Assay used: immunoSEQ multiplex PCR; TCRdb lists only in-frame clones, some missing. Counted here are more than 40,000 clones, roughly 69% occurring once; the ten biggest clones make up about 2.6%. This specimen was peripheral blood mononuclear cells (PBMCs), taken before the fourth cycle of nivolumab. These receptors all stem from a human donor with classical Hodgkin lymphoma.

The chain employs TRBV7-9 and TRBJ2-2; D is uncertain. The germline V gene has CDR1 SEHNR and CDR2 FQNEAQ (reference sequence). This CDR3 contains 15 residues. The V gene lost 2 bases and the J gene lost 2 bases, with 9 bases spanning the gap. The CDR3 DNA sequence: TGTGCCAGCAGCTTAATCCAGCCAAACACCGGGGAGCTGTTTTTT. Residues: CASSLIQPNTGELFF.

The CDR3 loop reads CASSVEGLQGTEAFF. CDR3 in DNA: TGTGCCAGCAGCGTAGAAGGGCTACAGGGGACTGAAGCTTTCTTT. This chain joins TRBV9 and TRBJ1-1; 7 bases agree with TRBD1. CDR3 length: 15 residues. In germline, CDR1 is SGDLS, CDR2 YYNGEE. V lost 0 bases, J lost 5 bases, and 7 bases stayed unmatched.

In this sample, this clone turned up a few times. The rearrangement joins TRBV30 to TRBJ2-1; D perhaps matches TRBD2 (5 bases). The CDR3 totals 12 residues. The ends were cut back, 2 bases at V and 11 bases at J, with 13 bases in the middle. Germline V CDR1 and CDR2: GTSNPN, SVGIG (reference sequence). The CDR3 DNA reads TGTGCCTGGAGTCGGGAAGACGAGAAGCAGTTCTTC. This translates into CAWSREDEKQFF.

In this sample, this clone turned up many times. The gene calls are TRBV7-9 and TRBJ2-4; D is ambiguous. The ends were cut back, 1 base at V and 12 bases at J, with 7 bases in the middle. This CDR3 is 11 amino acids long. The V gene's germline CDR1 is SEHNR and CDR2 FQNEAQ (reference sequence). The CDR3 DNA is TGTGCCAGCAGCTTAGATGGACCTCAGTACTTC. Translated: CASSLDGPQYF.

V and J are TRBV29-1 and TRBJ1-1; 8 nucleotides agree with TRBD1. In germline, CDR1 is SQVTM, CDR2 ANQGSEA. The CDR3 spans 14 residues. With V trimmed by 3 bases and J by 7 bases, 10 bases remained unmatched. CDR3 in DNA: TGCAGCGTTGAGCCCCGGGACAGGTATCTTGAAGCTTTCTTT. It translates to CSVEPRDRYLEAFF.

The chain carries TRBV11-2 and TRBJ2-7; TRBD1 is a possible D gene (5 bases). V shed 3 bases and J shed 7 bases, with 16 bases lying between them. The germline V gene encodes CDR1 SGHAT and CDR2 FQNNGV. This CDR3 is built from 14 residues. The CDR3 DNA reads TGTGCCAGCAGCTTGTTATCAGGGAAAAGAGAGCAGTACTTC. Translation: CASSLLSGKREQYF.

The chain combines TRBV9 with TRBJ2-7; 8 nucleotides agree with TRBD1. This CDR3 has 15 residues. From germline, CDR1 is SGDLS and CDR2 YYNGEE. With 4 bases clipped from V and 4 bases from J, the junction kept 10 bases outside the gene matches. The CDR3 bases are TGTGCCAGCAGCCCCCGGACAGGGCCTCTTTACGAGCAGTACTTC. Protein sequence: CASSPRTGPLYEQYF. The variable domain in full, completed from reference TRBV9 and TRBJ2-7, reads DSGVTQTPKHLITATGQRVTLRCSPRSGDLSVYWYQQSLDQGLQFLIQYYNGEERAKGNILERFSAQQFPDLHSELNLSSLELGDSALYFCASSPRTGPLYEQYFGPGTRLTVT.